One and the same sample provided the 19 T cell receptor beta chains below, sequenced in a study of T cells in Graves' hyperthyroidism and ophthalmopathy. Amplification yielded TCR beta CDR3 regions, with RNA transcripts as the source. The primer set for the first-round RT-PCR of the TCR CDR3 was HTBI. TCRdb passed the multiplex PCR reads through MiXCR, listing each CDR3 protein once. The sample contains 300,000 to 350,000 distinct CDR3 sequences, approximately 15% of which appear only once. Sequenced: blood. These receptors all come from a woman aged 30 to 39 with Graves' hyperthyroidism.

This clonotype was seen a handful of times. For the CDR3, the DNA is TGTGCCAGCAGTTTCGACAGAACCGATCAGCCCCAGCATTTT. It translates to CASSFDRTDQPQHF. This chain uses TRBV12-3 or TRBV12-4 with TRBJ1-5; D might be TRBD1 (5 bases). The CDR3 totals 14 residues. Trimming shortened V by 3 bases and J by 5 bases, and 11 bases separated the two germline ends.

In this sample, this clonotype turned up a few times. This rearrangement joins TRBV4-1 to TRBJ1-3, with D uncertain. The V gene lost 3 bases and the J gene lost 4 bases, with 7 bases spanning the gap. The CDR3 runs to 13 residues. Germline V lookup: CDR1 MGHRA, CDR2 YSYEKL. The CDR3 loop is CASSQTGGNTIYF. CDR3 nucleotides: TGCGCCAGCAGCCAGACGGGGGGAAACACCATATATTTT.

This clonotype has a count of ten or more. V gene TRBV6-2 or TRBV6-3 combines with J gene TRBJ2-3; 8 bases map to TRBD2. After removal of 2 bases from V and 3 bases from J, the junction contained 4 bases not matched to a gene. The germline gives CDR1 MNHEY, CDR2 SVGEGT. The CDR3 runs 15 residues. The CDR3 DNA is TGTGCCAGCAGTTACGGACGCGGGAGGACAGATACGCAGTATTTT. Residues: CASSYGRGRTDTQYF.

The CDR3, as DNA: TGTGCCAGCAGTTCACATCCGACAGGGTATAATGAAGCTTTCTTT. Translated, it gives CASSSHPTGYNEAFF. The chain joins TRBV12-3 or TRBV12-4 to TRBJ1-1, with 7 positions matching TRBD1. The CDR3 is 15 amino acids. V was pared by 4 bases and J by 7 bases, with 12 bases of the junction left unmatched.

Details on this clonotype: The junction departs from the called germline gene at one end, perhaps through a read error. The rearrangement joins TRBV11-2 to TRBJ2-7; the D is unclear. CDR1 and CDR2 (germline): SGHAT, FQNNGV. This CDR3 spans 11 amino acids. The CDR3 nucleotides are TGTGCCAGCAGCAGCGCTTACGAGCAGTGCTTC. It yields the protein CASSSAYEQCF. Complete variable domain (other parts from reference TRBV11-2 and TRBJ2-7): EAGVAQSPRYKIIEKRQSVAFWCNPISGHATLYWYQQILGQGPKLLIQFQNNGVVDDSQLPKDRFSAERLKGVDSTLKIQPAKLEDSAVYLCASSSAYEQCFGPGTRLTVT.

This clonotype was counted at least ten times. The chain carries TRBV20-1 and TRBJ2-1; D ambiguous. V lost 1 base to trimming and J lost 6 bases, with 13 bases between them. Looked up from germline, CDR1 is DFQATT and CDR2 is SNEGSKA (reference sequence). The CDR3 totals 14 residues. The CDR3 coding sequence is TGCAGTGCTAGAGGGTCTACCATGGGCAATGAGCAGTTCTTC. It codes for CSARGSTMGNEQFF.

This clonotype showed up many times. The chain links TRBV11-2 to TRBJ1-1; D uncertain. Looked up from germline, CDR1 is SGHAT and CDR2 is FQNNGV. The length of the CDR3 is 12 residues. V lost 6 bases to trimming and J lost 10 bases, with 15 bases between them. The CDR3 DNA reads as TGTGCCAGCAGTTACGAAAGGGTTCGAGCTTTCTTT. This translates into CASSYERVRAFF.

Of note for this clonotype: It may be a read error: a sequence one base away is much more abundant. The genes are TRBV20-1 and TRBJ2-7; the D gene is possibly TRBD1 (5 bases). V dropped 3 bases and J dropped 5 bases, with 23 bases sitting between them. There are 16 residues in the CDR3. In germline, CDR1 is DFQATT, CDR2 SNEGSKA (reference sequence). The DNA of the CDR3 is TGCAGTGCTAGGGGGCTATTCGCGGAAGGGCCCAACGAGCAGTACTTC. Translating it yields CSARGLFAEGPNEQYF.

This clonotype was seen many times. CDR3 loop: CASSFPTGRRTDTQYF. The CDR3, as DNA: TGTGCCAGCAGTTTCCCCACAGGACGACGCACAGATACGCAGTATTTT. J is TRBJ2-3 and V is TRBV6-2 or TRBV6-3, with TRBD1 as a possible D gene (5 bases). Trimming removed 4 bases from V and 1 base from J, with 15 bases in between. CDR1 is MNHEY, CDR2 SVGEGT, per germline. This CDR3 comprises 16 residues.

The CDR3 DNA reads TGTGCCACCAGCAGAGAAGACAGGGAGAGCTCTGAAGCTTTCTTT. This gives the protein CATSREDRESSEAFF. J is TRBJ1-1 and V is TRBV15; the match to TRBD1 covers 7 bases. Looked up from germline, CDR1 is LNHNV and CDR2 is YYDKDF (reference sequence). There are 15 residues in the CDR3. After removal of 0 bases from V and 6 bases from J, the junction contained 7 bases not matched to a gene. The full variable domain, in which reference TRBV15 and TRBJ1-1 provide the parts outside the CDR3, is DAMVIQNPRYQVTQFGKPVTLSCSQTLNHNVMYWYQQKSSQAPKLLFHYYDKDFNNEADTPDNFQSRRPNTSFCFLDIRSPGLGDTAMYLCATSREDRESSEAFFGQGTRLTVV.

This clonotype came up many times. The CDR3 reads CASRVSFTDTQYF. In DNA, the CDR3 is TGTGCCAGCAGAGTCAGTTTCACAGATACGCAGTATTTT. This sequence joins TRBV11-1 and TRBJ2-3; no clear D gene. The CDR3 extends over 13 amino acids. V lost 6 bases, J lost 2 bases, and 9 bases lay in between. Germline CDR1 is SGHAT and CDR2 is FQDESV (reference sequence). Combining the CDR3 with reference TRBV11-1 and TRBJ2-3 gives the whole variable domain EAEVAQSPRYKITEKSQAVAFWCDPISGHATLYWYRQILGQGPELLVQFQDESVVDDSQLPKDRFSAERLKGVDSTLKIQPAELGDSAMYLCASRVSFTDTQYFGPGTRLTVL.

This clonotype was counted only a few times. The rearrangement links TRBV7-9 to TRBJ2-5; TRBD2 aligns across 9 bases. The V and J ends lost 0 bases and 5 bases, in that order; junction bases with no gene match: 7. Germline CDR1 and CDR2: SEHNR and FQNEAQ (reference sequence). The CDR3 length is 16 residues. In DNA form, the CDR3 reads TGTGCCAGCAGCTTAGCGCTAGGGACTAGCCTCGAGACCCAGTACTTC. Translating gives CASSLALGTSLETQYF.

This clonotype showed up many times. The rearrangement links TRBV12-3 or TRBV12-4 to TRBJ1-5; D remains unclear. The length of the CDR3 is 14 residues. Trimming left V 7 bases short and J 7 bases short, with 17 bases between. The CDR3 protein is CASTLGRSPQPQHF. The CDR3 DNA follows: TGTGCCAGCACCCTCGGCAGGTCCCCGCAGCCCCAGCATTTT.

This clonotype was picked up a small number of times. The chain joins TRBV30 to TRBJ2-7; 9 bases match TRBD2. The germline gives CDR1 GTSNPN, CDR2 SVGIG (reference sequence). Unmatched junction bases numbered 13, after V lost 4 bases and J lost 3 bases. CDR3 length: 16 amino acids. The CDR3 loop reads CAWTSKGLAGSYEQYF. The DNA for the CDR3 is TGTGCCTGGACCTCGAAGGGGCTAGCGGGAAGCTACGAGCAGTACTTC.

Ten or more counts support this clonotype. The genes are TRBV3-1 and TRBJ2-1; 9 positions match TRBD2. J gave up 10 bases and V 4 bases, and 5 bases lay outside the gene matches. Germline V gives CDR1 LGHDT, CDR2 YNNKEL (reference sequence). This CDR3 comprises 13 residues. Here the CDR3 DNA reads TGTGCCAGCAGCCTGGGGGGACTAGCAGAGCAGTTCTTC. Translating gives CASSLGGLAEQFF.

The chain recombines TRBV9 with TRBJ2-3; 8 nucleotides align to TRBD2. CDR1 and CDR2 from the germline V gene are SGDLS and YYNGEE. This CDR3 comprises 14 residues. The CDR3 loop is CATGGSGGTDTQYF. CDR3 nucleotides: TGTGCTACGGGAGGTAGCGGGGGCACAGATACGCAGTATTTT. Using reference TRBV9 and TRBJ2-3 for the parts outside the CDR3, the full variable domain is DSGVTQTPKHLITATGQRVTLRCSPRSGDLSVYWYQQSLDQGLQFLIQYYNGEERAKGNILERFSAQQFPDLHSELNLSSLELGDSALYFCATGGSGGTDTQYFGPGTRLTVL.

J is TRBJ2-5 and V is TRBV20-1; no firm D call. This CDR3 region has 13 residues. Trimming left V 2 bases short and J 0 bases short, with 7 bases between. Per the germline V gene, CDR1 is DFQATT and CDR2 is SNEGSKA (reference sequence). CDR3 sequence (DNA): TGCAGTGCTAGAAACCCGTACCAAGAGACCCAGTACTTC. It translates to CSARNPYQETQYF.

V usage is TRBV18 and J usage is TRBJ2-1; no clear D gene. Germline assignment: CDR1 KGHSH and CDR2 LQKENI. Trimming removed 3 bases from V and 7 bases from J, with 7 bases in between. The CDR3 extends over 12 amino acids. CDR3 in amino acids: CASSPGWNEQFF. DNA for the CDR3: TGTGCCAGCTCACCGGGGTGGAATGAGCAGTTCTTC.

This clonotype occurred many times. The CDR3 sequence: CASSLGLRGPLSYEQYF. The CDR3, as DNA: TGTGCCAGCAGCTTAGGCCTACGGGGGCCCCTCTCCTACGAGCAGTACTTC. J is TRBJ2-7 and V is TRBV11-2, with D possibly being TRBD1 or TRBD2 (6 bases each). V lost 1 base and J lost 0, with 16 bases in between. Per germline, CDR1 SGHAT and CDR2 FQNNGV. The CDR3 runs 17 residues.